These 21 T cell receptor beta chains were all obtained from the same sample, sequenced in a study of spatial heterogeneity in lung cancer. TCRdb itself ran the 5' RACE reads through MiXCR, one entry per CDR3 protein. The table has approximately 40,000 distinct CDR3 sequences, under 7.5% seen once; the top ten hold 35% to 55%. Time point indicated: sample taken at primary tumor resection. Specimen: PBMCs, collected at surgery. These receptor sequences come from a female donor with early-stage non-small cell lung cancer.

This clonotype was picked up many times. V usage is TRBV4-1 and J usage is TRBJ1-4; weak D call: TRBD1 (5 bases). V was cut by 0 bases and J by 7 bases, with 12 bases left in between. Per the germline V gene, CDR1 is MGHRA and CDR2 is YSYEKL. This CDR3 is 15 amino acids long. The CDR3 coding sequence is TGCGCCAGCAGCCAAGATCCCAGGGCGGCTGAAAAACTGTTTTTT. This sequence encodes CASSQDPRAAEKLFF.

This clonotype was seen repeatedly, ten times or more. This sequence joins TRBV7-9 and TRBJ1-3, with D unclear. V shed 3 bases and J shed 6 bases, with 6 bases lying between them. Per the germline V gene, CDR1 is SEHNR and CDR2 is FQNEAQ (reference sequence). This CDR3 is 12 amino acids long. This CDR3 reads CASSLQLNTIYF. The CDR3 nucleotides read TGTGCCAGCAGCTTGCAGCTAAACACCATATATTTT.

This clonotype was seen repeatedly, ten times or more. The CDR3 DNA is TGCAGTGCTAGAGGTCCCGGGACAGAACGCGGTGAAAAACTGTTTTTT. The encoded protein is CSARGPGTERGEKLFF. The rearrangement links TRBV20-1 to TRBJ1-4; 7 bases line up with TRBD1. This CDR3 is 16 amino acids long. Germline CDR1 DFQATT, CDR2 SNEGSKA (reference sequence). V gave up 1 base and J gave up 7 bases; unmatched junction bases: 12.

There are many counts of this clonotype. The V call is TRBV5-5, the J call TRBJ2-1; 7 nucleotides align to TRBD1. The germline CDR1 and CDR2 sequences are SGHKS and YYEKEE (reference sequence). V lost 2 bases to trimming and J lost 3 bases; unmatched junction nucleotides: 8. The CDR3 is 16 residues long. CDR3 protein: CASSFQPGGNYNEQFF. For the CDR3, the DNA is TGTGCCAGCAGCTTTCAGCCAGGGGGTAACTACAATGAGCAGTTCTTC.

The CDR3 sequence: CAWSEDPRGTEAFF. The CDR3 region has the DNA TGTGCCTGGAGTGAGGACCCGAGAGGGACTGAAGCTTTCTTT. The J gene is TRBJ1-1, the V gene TRBV30; D is uncertain. Trimming took off 1 base at V and 5 bases at J, with 14 bases between the two ends. This CDR3 is built from 14 residues. Per the germline V gene, CDR1 is GTSNPN and CDR2 is SVGIG (reference sequence).

This clonotype was observed a handful of times. The chain carries TRBV20-1 and TRBJ2-3, with 12 bases lining up with TRBD2. V lost 6 bases to trimming and J lost 5 bases; unmatched junction nucleotides: 6. Germline CDR1 DFQATT, CDR2 SNEGSKA (reference sequence). This CDR3 contains 14 residues. The CDR3 loop reads CSARKTSGGDTQYF. The CDR3, as DNA: TGCAGTGCCAGAAAGACTAGCGGGGGAGATACGCAGTATTTT.

This clonotype was observed many times. J is TRBJ1-1 and V is TRBV24-1; D is undetermined. Trimming removed 7 bases from V and 1 base from J, with 12 bases in between. The germline gives CDR1 KGHDR, CDR2 SFDVKD. This CDR3 contains 14 residues. The CDR3 DNA follows: TGTGCCACCAGGGACGGAAGATCGAACACTGAAGCTTTCTTT. It specifies CATRDGRSNTEAFF.

The genes are TRBV4-1 and TRBJ2-7, with 9 bases lining up with TRBD1. Per the germline V gene, CDR1 is MGHRA and CDR2 is YSYEKL. The junction had 15 bases not matched to a gene; V was cut back by 4 bases and J by 5 bases. The CDR3 totals 17 residues. CDR3 coding DNA: TGCGCCAGCAGCCGGACCCCCTTACAGGGGGCCCTGAACGAGCAGTACTTC. Translation gives CASSRTPLQGALNEQYF.

This clonotype appeared a few times. This chain links TRBV5-5 with TRBJ2-7; D uncertain. The V gene's germline CDR1 is SGHKS and CDR2 YYEKEE (reference sequence). Trimming removed 1 base at V and 2 bases at J, with 10 bases between. CDR3 length: 14 amino acids. CDR3 sequence: CASSLSRATYEQYF. The CDR3 DNA follows: TGTGCCAGCAGCTTGAGCCGGGCAACCTACGAGCAGTACTTC.

This clonotype has ten or more counts. V is TRBV6-5 and J is TRBJ1-1, with D perhaps matching TRBD1 (6 bases). Germline lookup yields CDR1 MNHEY and CDR2 SVGAGI. This CDR3 is 16 amino acids long. Trimming took 2 bases from V and 0 from J, leaving 13 bases between them. The CDR3 DNA sequence: TGTGCCAGCAGTTACAGCAGGGGACCTATGAACACTGAAGCTTTCTTT. This sequence encodes CASSYSRGPMNTEAFF.

The table lists this clonotype with a few counts. The chain links TRBV2 to TRBJ1-1, with 8 bases lining up with TRBD1. The CDR3 sequence is 15 residues long. J was trimmed by 0 bases and V by 6 bases; bases with no gene match: 6. Per the germline V gene, CDR1 is SNHLY and CDR2 is FYNNEI. The CDR3 reads CASRRDRTMNTEAFF. The CDR3 DNA reads TGTGCCAGCAGACGGGACAGGACTATGAACACTGAAGCTTTCTTT.

In its sample, this clonotype was seen many times. This chain connects TRBV11-2 to TRBJ1-1; D is possibly TRBD1 (6 bases). CDR1 is SGHAT and CDR2 is FQNNGV in the germline V gene. The CDR3 runs to 15 residues. V gave up 1 base and J gave up 2 bases, with 11 bases separating them. The DNA for the CDR3 is TGTGCCAGCAGCTTAGCGCAGGGGCGTAACACTGAAGCTTTCTTT. Protein: CASSLAQGRNTEAFF.

This clonotype was detected a few times. The chain is built from TRBV9 and TRBJ2-1; 7 nucleotides agree with TRBD1. The CDR3 has 15 amino acids. The trim removed 4 bases at V and 0 bases at J, leaving 4 bases unmatched. Looked up from germline, CDR1 is SGDLS and CDR2 is YYNGEE. The CDR3 is CASSPRDSSYNEQFF. For the CDR3, the DNA is TGTGCCAGCAGCCCCCGGGACAGCTCCTACAATGAGCAGTTCTTC. Looking up the rest from reference TRBV9 and TRBJ2-1 gives the full variable domain: DSGVTQTPKHLITATGQRVTLRCSPRSGDLSVYWYQQSLDQGLQFLIQYYNGEERAKGNILERFSAQQFPDLHSELNLSSLELGDSALYFCASSPRDSSYNEQFFGPGTRLTVL.

This clonotype has at least ten counts. The V and J genes are TRBV7-6 and TRBJ2-7; D might be TRBD1 (6 bases). V was clipped by 1 base and J by 0 bases, with 19 bases between them. Germline-derived CDR1 and CDR2 are SGHVS and FNYEAQ. The CDR3 extends over 18 amino acids. CDR3 DNA sequence: TGTGCCAGCAGCTTAGGGGTATCGGTACAGGACAGCTCCTACGAGCAGTACTTC. Protein: CASSLGVSVQDSSYEQYF.

The chain combines TRBV20-1 with TRBJ2-3; D gene ambiguous. There are 15 residues in the CDR3. Germline V lookup: CDR1 DFQATT, CDR2 SNEGSKA (reference sequence). V was pared by 5 bases and J by 2 bases, with 17 bases between. This chain's CDR3 is CSAEVATAPTDTQYF. For the CDR3, the DNA is TGCAGTGCTGAGGTGGCCACAGCCCCCACAGATACGCAGTATTTT.

In its sample, this clonotype was seen a few times. The rearrangement links TRBV5-4 to TRBJ1-2; 8 nucleotides line up with TRBD1. The trim removed 0 bases at V and 3 bases at J, leaving 7 bases unmatched. The germline V gene encodes CDR1 SGHNT and CDR2 YYREEE (reference sequence). The CDR3 sequence is 16 residues long. Here the CDR3 DNA reads TGTGCCAGCAGCTTGGTTGCAGGGGGCACGTACTATGGCTACACCTTC. Encoded protein: CASSLVAGGTYYGYTF.

Many counts were recorded for this clonotype. Here the CDR3 DNA reads TGTGCCAGCAGTTTAGTCCATGAGCAGTTCTTC. Translation: CASSLVHEQFF. This sequence joins TRBV12-3 or TRBV12-4 and TRBJ2-1; D is ambiguous. The CDR3 runs 11 residues. V was pared by 1 base and J by 8 bases, with 3 bases between.

This clonotype was picked up many times. The chain combines TRBV5-1 with TRBJ2-5; 9 nucleotides align to TRBD2. V gave up 0 bases and J gave up 4 bases; unmatched junction bases: 10. CDR3 length: 17 residues. Germline V gene sequence: CDR1 SGHRS, CDR2 YFSETQ. CDR3: CASSLETRRGGLETQYF. CDR3 bases: TGCGCCAGCAGCTTGGAGACCCGGCGGGGGGGCCTAGAGACCCAGTACTTC.

The table lists this clonotype with many counts. This chain joins TRBV12-3 or TRBV12-4 and TRBJ2-3; no clear D. Trimming removed 7 bases at V and 5 bases at J, with 22 bases between. The CDR3 spans 16 residues. In DNA, the CDR3 is TGTGCCAGCATCCCCTCTGTCCAGGCCAAAAGAGATACGCAGTATTTT. Protein product: CASIPSVQAKRDTQYF.

This clonotype has a handful of counts. This rearrangement joins TRBV5-1 to TRBJ1-1, with 7 bases that match TRBD1. CDR3 size: 16 residues. Germline CDR1 is SGHRS and CDR2 is YFSETQ. The V and J ends lost 2 bases and 4 bases, in that order; junction bases with no gene match: 11. The CDR3 loop is CASSFGGQAGGTEAFF. For the CDR3, the DNA is TGCGCCAGCAGCTTCGGAGGACAGGCAGGAGGCACTGAAGCTTTCTTT.

This clonotype showed up just a few times. The chain joins TRBV19 to TRBJ1-1, with D possibly being TRBD1 (5 bases). Germline V gene sequence: CDR1 LNHDA, CDR2 SQIVND (reference sequence). Trimming cost V 7 bases and J 1 base, with 13 bases left between them. The CDR3 consists of 14 residues. The CDR3 region is CASTGAGSNTEAFF. The CDR3 bases are TGTGCCAGTACCGGGGCCGGGTCGAACACTGAAGCTTTCTTT.